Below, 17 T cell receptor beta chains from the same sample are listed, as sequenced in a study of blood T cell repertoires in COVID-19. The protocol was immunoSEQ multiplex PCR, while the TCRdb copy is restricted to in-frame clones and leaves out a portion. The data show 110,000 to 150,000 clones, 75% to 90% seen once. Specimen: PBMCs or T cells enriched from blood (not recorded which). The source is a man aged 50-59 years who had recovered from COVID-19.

Here the CDR3 reads CASGPHRANGYTF. CDR3 nucleotide sequence: TGTGCCAGCGGACCTCACAGGGCTAATGGCTACACCTTC. The chain couples TRBV28 to TRBJ1-2; possible D gene TRBD1, 6 bases. V was clipped by 8 bases and J by 6 bases, with 16 bases between them. Germline lookup yields CDR1 MDHEN and CDR2 SYDVKM. This CDR3 is 13 amino acids long.

The CDR3 sequence: CASSYLAGGGADTQYF. CDR3 DNA sequence: TGTGCCAGCAGTTACTTAGCGGGGGGTGGCGCAGATACGCAGTATTTT. The gene calls are TRBV6-6 and TRBJ2-3; 10 bases are a match to TRBD2. V was pared by 1 base and J by 4 bases, with 5 bases of the junction left unmatched. The germline gives CDR1 MNHNY, CDR2 SVGAGI (reference sequence). This CDR3 is built from 16 residues.

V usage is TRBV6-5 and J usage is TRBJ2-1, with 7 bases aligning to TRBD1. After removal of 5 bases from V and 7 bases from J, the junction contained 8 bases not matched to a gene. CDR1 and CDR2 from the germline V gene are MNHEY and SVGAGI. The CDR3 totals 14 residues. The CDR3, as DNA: TGTGCCAGCAGTCGCACCGGGACAGCTAATGAGCAGTTCTTC. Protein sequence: CASSRTGTANEQFF.

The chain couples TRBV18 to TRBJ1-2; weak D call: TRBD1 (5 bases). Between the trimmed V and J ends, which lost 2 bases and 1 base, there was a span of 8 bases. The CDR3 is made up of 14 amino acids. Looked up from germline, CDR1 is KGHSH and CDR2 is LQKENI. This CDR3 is CASSPSGGNYGYTF. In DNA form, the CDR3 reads TGTGCCAGCTCACCAAGCGGGGGTAACTATGGCTACACCTTC.

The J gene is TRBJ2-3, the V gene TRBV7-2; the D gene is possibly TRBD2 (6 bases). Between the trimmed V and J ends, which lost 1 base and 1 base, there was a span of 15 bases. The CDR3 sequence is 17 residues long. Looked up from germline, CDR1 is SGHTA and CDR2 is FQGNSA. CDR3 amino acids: CASSLVYDGGGTDTQYF. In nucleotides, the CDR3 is TGTGCCAGCAGCTTAGTTTATGATGGCGGGGGCACAGATACGCAGTATTTT.

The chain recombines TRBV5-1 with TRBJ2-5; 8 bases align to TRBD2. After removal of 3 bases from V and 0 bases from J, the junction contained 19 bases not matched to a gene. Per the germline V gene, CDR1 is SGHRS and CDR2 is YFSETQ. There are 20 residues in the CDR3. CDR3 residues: CASSSGRGRSRLGYQETQYF. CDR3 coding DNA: TGCGCCAGCAGCTCTGGTCGCGGGAGGTCCCGCTTGGGGTACCAAGAGACCCAGTACTTC.

This chain's CDR3 is CASSQAGGANTDTQYF. The CDR3 DNA is TGTGCCAGCAGTCAAGCTGGCGGGGCTAACACAGATACGCAGTATTTT. The chain links TRBV7-3 to TRBJ2-3, with D tentatively TRBD2 (6 bases). Germline assignment: CDR1 SGHTA and CDR2 FQGTGA. The CDR3 consists of 16 residues. The ends were cut back, 6 bases at V and 2 bases at J, with 18 bases in the middle.

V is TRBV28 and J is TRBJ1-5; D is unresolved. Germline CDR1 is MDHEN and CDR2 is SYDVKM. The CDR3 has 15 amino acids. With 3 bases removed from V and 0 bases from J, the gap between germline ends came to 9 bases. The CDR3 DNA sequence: TGTGCCAGCAGTTTCCGAAGCCTTAGCAATCAGCCCCAGCATTTT. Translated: CASSFRSLSNQPQHF.

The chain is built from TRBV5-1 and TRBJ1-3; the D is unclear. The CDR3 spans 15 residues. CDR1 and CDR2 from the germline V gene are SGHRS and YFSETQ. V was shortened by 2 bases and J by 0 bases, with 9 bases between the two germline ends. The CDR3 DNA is TGCGCCAGCAGCTTTGTCAGAAACTCTGGAAACACCATATATTTT. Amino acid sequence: CASSFVRNSGNTIYF.

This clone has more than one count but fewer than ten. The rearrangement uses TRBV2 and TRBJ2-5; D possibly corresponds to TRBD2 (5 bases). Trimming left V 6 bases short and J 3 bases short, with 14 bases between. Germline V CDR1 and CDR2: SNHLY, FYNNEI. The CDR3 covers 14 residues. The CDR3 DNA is TGTGCCAGCAGCGCATGGACGGAGGAAGAGACCCAGTACTTC. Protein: CASSAWTEEETQYF.

CDR3 DNA sequence: TGTGCCAGCAGCCGAGCGGGAGGGGGGTACAATGAGCAGTTCTTC. It is translated as CASSRAGGGYNEQFF. This sequence joins TRBV9 and TRBJ2-1, with 10 nucleotides matching TRBD2. The CDR3 loop spans 15 amino acids. CDR1 and CDR2 from the germline V gene are SGDLS and YYNGEE. The V and J ends lost 4 bases and 4 bases, in that order; junction bases with no gene match: 5.

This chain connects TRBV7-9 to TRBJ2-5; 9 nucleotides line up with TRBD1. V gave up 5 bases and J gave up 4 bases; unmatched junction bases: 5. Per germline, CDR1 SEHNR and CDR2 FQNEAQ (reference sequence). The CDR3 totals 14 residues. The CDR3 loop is CASSLQGAGETQYF. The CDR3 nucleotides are TGTGCCAGCAGCCTACAGGGGGCAGGAGAGACCCAGTACTTC.

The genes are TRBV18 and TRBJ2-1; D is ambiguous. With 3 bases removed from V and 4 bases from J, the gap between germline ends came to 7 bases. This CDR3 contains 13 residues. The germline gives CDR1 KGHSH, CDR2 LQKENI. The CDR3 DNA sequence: TGTGCCAGCTCACCTCGCAGGTACAATGAGCAGTTCTTC. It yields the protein CASSPRRYNEQFF.

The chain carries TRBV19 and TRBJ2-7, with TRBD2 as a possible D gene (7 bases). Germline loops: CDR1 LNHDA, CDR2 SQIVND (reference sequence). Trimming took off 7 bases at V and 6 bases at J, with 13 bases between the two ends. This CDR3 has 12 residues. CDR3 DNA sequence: TGTGCCAGTAAACCAGGGGAGGGCGAGCAGTACTTC. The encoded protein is CASKPGEGEQYF.

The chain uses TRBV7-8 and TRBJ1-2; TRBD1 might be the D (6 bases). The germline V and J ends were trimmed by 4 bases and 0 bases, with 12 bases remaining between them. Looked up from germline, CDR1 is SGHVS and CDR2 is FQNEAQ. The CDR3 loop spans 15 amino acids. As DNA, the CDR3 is TGTGCCAGCAGCTCAAACAGGGAAGCTAACTATGGCTACACCTTC. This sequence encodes CASSSNREANYGYTF. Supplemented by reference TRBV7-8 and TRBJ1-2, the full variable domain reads GAGVSQSPRYKVAKRGQDVALRCDPISGHVSLFWYQQALGQGPEFLTYFQNEAQLDKSGLPSDRFFAERPEGSVSTLKIQRTQQEDSAVYLCASSSNREANYGYTFGSGTRLTVV.

The CDR3 reads CASSMYGQGVRGELFF. The CDR3 nucleotides read TGTGCCAGTAGTATGTATGGGCAGGGGGTACGAGGGGAGCTGTTTTTT. The chain has TRBV19 and TRBJ2-2, with TRBD1 identical over 7 bases. The CDR3 sequence is 16 residues long. Per germline, CDR1 LNHDA and CDR2 SQIVND (reference sequence). Trimming at V came to 3 bases and at J to 8 bases, leaving 12 bases not matched to a gene.

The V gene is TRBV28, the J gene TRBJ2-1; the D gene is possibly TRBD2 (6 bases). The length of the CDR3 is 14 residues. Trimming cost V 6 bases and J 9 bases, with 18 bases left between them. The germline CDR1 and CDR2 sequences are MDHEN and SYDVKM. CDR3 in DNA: TGTGCCAGCAGATGGGACGGGGGAACTGTTGAGCAGTTCTTC. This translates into CASRWDGGTVEQFF. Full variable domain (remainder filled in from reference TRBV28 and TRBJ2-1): DVKVTQSSRYLVKRTGEKVFLECVQDMDHENMFWYRQDPGLGLRLIYFSYDVKMKEKGDIPEGYSVSREKKERFSLILESASTNQTSMYLCASRWDGGTVEQFFGPGTRLTVL.